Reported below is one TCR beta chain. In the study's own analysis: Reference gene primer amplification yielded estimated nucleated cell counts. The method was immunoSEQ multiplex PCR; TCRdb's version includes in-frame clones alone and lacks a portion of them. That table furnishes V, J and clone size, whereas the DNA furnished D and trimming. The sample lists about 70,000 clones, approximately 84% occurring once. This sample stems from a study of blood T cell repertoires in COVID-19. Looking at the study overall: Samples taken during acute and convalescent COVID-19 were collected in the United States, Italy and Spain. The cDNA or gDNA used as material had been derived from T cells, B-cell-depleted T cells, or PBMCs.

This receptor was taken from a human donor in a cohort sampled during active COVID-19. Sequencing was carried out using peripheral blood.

CDR3 region: CASSPSRLASRETQYF. Here the CDR3 DNA reads TGTGCCAGCTCACCCTCGAGACTAGCATCTCGGGAGACCCAGTACTTC. The chain employs TRBV18 and TRBJ2-5; 7 positions match TRBD2. This CDR3 contains 16 residues. J gave up 5 bases and V 3 bases, and 12 bases lay outside the gene matches. Germline V gene sequence: CDR1 KGHSH, CDR2 LQKENI.